This is a list of T cell receptor beta chains from one sample in a study of PD-L1 blockade in urothelial cancer. The protocol was immunoSEQ multiplex PCR, while the TCRdb copy is restricted to in-frame clones and leaves out a portion. The data contain more than 95,000 clones, about 83% of them singletons. The source material was PBMCs, sampled around atezolizumab (anti-PD-L1) treatment. Receptors were obtained from a man aged 45-65 years with urothelial cancer. The CDR3 runs from the conserved cysteine through the conserved F or W. D genes are given only for firm matches. Where a row states a size, it is once, few, many or the class of an expanded clone; other rows omit it.

-	TRBV27	TRBJ2-1	TRBD2	TGTGCCAGCAGTTTATCCGTTTCCGCTAGCGGGAGGGGGGCTGAGCAGTTCTTC	CASSLSVSASGRGAEQFF
-	TRBV19	TRBJ2-5	TRBD2	TGTGCCAGTAGTATATGGACTAGCGGAGGCGGAGAGACCCAGTACTTC	CASSIWTSGGGETQYF
-	TRBV18	TRBJ2-1	TRBD2	TGTGCCAGCTCACCTTATGGACTAGCGGGGACCTACAATGAGCAGTTCTTC	CASSPYGLAGTYNEQFF
few	TRBV2	TRBJ1-1	-	TGTGCCAGCAAAGGGGATAGTATGAACACTGAAGCTTTCTTT	CASKGDSMNTEAFF
-	TRBV6-1	TRBJ2-7	-	TGTGCCAGCCGGGGGACCTACGAGCAGTACTTC	CASRGTYEQYF
-	TRBV27	TRBJ2-7	TRBD1	TGTGCCAGCAGTCGGACAGGCTCCTACGAGCAGTACTTC	CASSRTGSYEQYF
-	TRBV9	TRBJ2-7	-	TGTGCCAGCAGCGTAGCCGGAGAGGCCTACGAGCAGTACTTC	CASSVAGEAYEQYF
once	TRBV6-1	TRBJ2-7	TRBD2	TGTGCCAGCAGACTAACTAGCGGGATCGGGTACGAGCAGTACTTC	CASRLTSGIGYEQYF
-	TRBV7-9	TRBJ2-2	TRBD2	TGTGCCAGCAGCAAAACTAGCGGGCAAATCGGCGGGGAGCTGTTTTTT	CASSKTSGQIGGELFF
-	TRBV27	TRBJ1-2	TRBD1	TGTGCCAGCAGTTCCTCAGGGGGCTTATACTATGGCTACACCTTC	CASSSSGGLYYGYTF
-	TRBV21-1	TRBJ1-2	-	TGTGCCAGCAGCAATTCGTCAGCGAGCTATGGCTACACCTTC	CASSNSSASYGYTF
-	TRBV28	TRBJ2-2	-	TGTGCCAGCAGTTATCAGTCCACCGGGGAGCTGTTTTTT	CASSYQSTGELFF
-	TRBV19	TRBJ2-1	TRBD2	TGTGCCAGTAGTATAGCGGGAGGGCTCAATGAGCAGTTCTTC	CASSIAGGLNEQFF
-	TRBV2	TRBJ2-1	TRBD2	TGTGCCAGCACCCGAGGGTGGACTAGCGGCTACAATGAGCAGTTCTTC	CASTRGWTSGYNEQFF
medium-sized	TRBV5-1	TRBJ2-7	-	TGCGCCAGCAGCTTGCCTAGCAGCTACGAGCAGTACTTC	CASSLPSSYEQYF
-	TRBV5-4	TRBJ2-7	TRBD1	TGTGCCAGCAGCTTGGCGACCAGGGGGTCCTACGAGCAGTACTTC	CASSLATRGSYEQYF
few	TRBV27	TRBJ2-2	TRBD2	TGTGCCAGCAATAGCGGGAGGGTGAACACCGGGGAGCTGTTTTTT	CASNSGRVNTGELFF
-	TRBV5-1	TRBJ1-2	-	TGCGCCAGCAGCCAGGACATCTCGCCGGGCTACACCTTC	CASSQDISPGYTF
-	TRBV28	TRBJ1-5	-	TGTGCCAGCACCCTGCACGGGTTTAATCAGCCCCAGCATTTT	CASTLHGFNQPQHF
once	TRBV11-2	TRBJ2-7	-	TGTGCCAGCAGCTCCTTTAGCCAGGGCGGAAACGAGCAGTACTTC	CASSSFSQGGNEQYF
-	TRBV7-2	TRBJ2-5	-	TGTGCCAGCAGCGCACAGGGTAGGGAGACCCAGTACTTC	CASSAQGRETQYF
-	TRBV4-1	TRBJ2-6	TRBD2	TGCGCCAGTACGGTAGCGGGAGTACCTGGGGCCAACGTCCTGACTTTC	CASTVAGVPGANVLTF
-	TRBV6-5	TRBJ2-7	-	TGTGCCAGCAGTTACTCTAGGGGTTCGGGCTACGAGCAGTACTTC	CASSYSRGSGYEQYF
-	TRBV25-1	TRBJ2-7	-	TGTGCCAGCAGTGAATTAGGGGCCGCCTACGAGCAGTACTTC	CASSELGAAYEQYF
-	TRBV7-3	TRBJ2-1	TRBD1	TGTGCCAGCAGCCAGGACAGGGGCTCCTACAATGAGCAGTTCTTC	CASSQDRGSYNEQFF
-	TRBV28	TRBJ2-3	TRBD2	TGTGCCAGCAACTCACCCCTGGCTAGCGGGAGGGCTATAGATACGCAGTATTTT	CASNSPLASGRAIDTQYF
-	TRBV28	TRBJ2-3	-	TGTGCCAGCAGTTGGGAGAACACGCAGTATTTT	CASSWENTQYF
-	TRBV19	TRBJ2-5	-	TGTGCCAGTAGTAGTGGAGATCGAATGACCCAGTACTTC	CASSSGDRMTQYF
-	TRBV27	TRBJ2-1	TRBD2	TGTGCCAGCAGACTAGCGGGAGGGCCCTTCTTCTACAATGAGCAGTTCTTC	CASRLAGGPFFYNEQFF